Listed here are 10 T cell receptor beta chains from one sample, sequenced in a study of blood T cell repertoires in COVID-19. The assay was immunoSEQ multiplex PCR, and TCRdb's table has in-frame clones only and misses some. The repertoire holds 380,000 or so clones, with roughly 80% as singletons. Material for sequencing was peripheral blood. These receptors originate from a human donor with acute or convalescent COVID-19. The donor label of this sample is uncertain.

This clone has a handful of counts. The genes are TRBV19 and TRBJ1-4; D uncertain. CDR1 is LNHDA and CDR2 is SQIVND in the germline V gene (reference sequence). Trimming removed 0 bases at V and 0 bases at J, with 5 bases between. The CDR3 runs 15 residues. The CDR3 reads CASSIDPATNEKLFF. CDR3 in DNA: TGTGCCAGTAGTATAGACCCAGCAACTAATGAAAAACTGTTTTTT.

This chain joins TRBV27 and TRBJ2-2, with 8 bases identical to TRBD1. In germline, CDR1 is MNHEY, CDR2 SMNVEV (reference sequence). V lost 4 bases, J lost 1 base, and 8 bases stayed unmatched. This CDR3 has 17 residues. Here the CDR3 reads CASSSDRVVGNTGELFF. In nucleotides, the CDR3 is TGTGCCAGCAGTTCGGACAGGGTGGTAGGGAACACCGGGGAGCTGTTTTTT.

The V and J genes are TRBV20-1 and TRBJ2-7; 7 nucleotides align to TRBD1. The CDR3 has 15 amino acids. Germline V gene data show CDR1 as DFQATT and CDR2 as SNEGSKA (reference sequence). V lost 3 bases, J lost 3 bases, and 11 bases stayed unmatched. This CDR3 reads CSASRDSSFNYEQYF. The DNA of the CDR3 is TGCAGTGCTAGTCGGGACAGCAGTTTTAACTACGAGCAGTACTTC.

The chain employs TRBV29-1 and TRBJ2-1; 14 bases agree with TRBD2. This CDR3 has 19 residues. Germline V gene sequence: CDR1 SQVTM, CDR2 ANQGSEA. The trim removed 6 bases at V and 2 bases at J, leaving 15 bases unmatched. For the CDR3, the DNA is TGCAGCGTGGAGGGGGGCCACGGGGGACTAGCGGGAGCCTACAATGAGCAGTTCTTC. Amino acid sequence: CSVEGGHGGLAGAYNEQFF.

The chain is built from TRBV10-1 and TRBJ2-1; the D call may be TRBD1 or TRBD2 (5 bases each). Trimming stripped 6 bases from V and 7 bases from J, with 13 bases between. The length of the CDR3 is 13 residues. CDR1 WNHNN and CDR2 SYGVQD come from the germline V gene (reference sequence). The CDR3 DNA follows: TGCGCCAGCAGAGAGGGGAGTCGGAATGAGCAGTTCTTC. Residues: CASREGSRNEQFF.

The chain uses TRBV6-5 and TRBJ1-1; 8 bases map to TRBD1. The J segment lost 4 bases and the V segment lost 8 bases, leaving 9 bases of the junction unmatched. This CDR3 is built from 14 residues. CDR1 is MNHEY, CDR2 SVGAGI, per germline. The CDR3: CASHGQGKITEAFF. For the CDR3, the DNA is TGTGCCAGCCACGGACAGGGCAAGATCACTGAAGCTTTCTTT.

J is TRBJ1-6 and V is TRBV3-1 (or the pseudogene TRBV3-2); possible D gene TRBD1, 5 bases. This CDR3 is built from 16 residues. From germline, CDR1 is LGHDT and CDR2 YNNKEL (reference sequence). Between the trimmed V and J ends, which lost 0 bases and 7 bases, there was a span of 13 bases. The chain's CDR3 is CASSQESPGGNSPLHF. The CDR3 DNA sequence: TGTGCCAGCAGCCAAGAAAGCCCGGGGGGGAATTCACCCCTCCACTTT.

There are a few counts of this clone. The CDR3 reads CASSDRGTANEKLFF. The CDR3 bases are TGTGCCAGCAGTGATAGAGGCACCGCTAATGAAAAACTGTTTTTT. The chain uses TRBV2 and TRBJ1-4; D is undetermined. This CDR3 is 15 amino acids long. In germline, CDR1 is SNHLY, CDR2 FYNNEI. Between the trimmed V and J ends, which lost 3 bases and 3 bases, there was a span of 11 bases.

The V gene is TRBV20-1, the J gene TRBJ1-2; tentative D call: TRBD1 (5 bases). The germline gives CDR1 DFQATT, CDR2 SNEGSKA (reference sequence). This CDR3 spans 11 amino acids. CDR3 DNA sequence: TGCGCCGCAGGGTTAAACTATGGCTACACCTTC. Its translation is CAAGLNYGYTF.

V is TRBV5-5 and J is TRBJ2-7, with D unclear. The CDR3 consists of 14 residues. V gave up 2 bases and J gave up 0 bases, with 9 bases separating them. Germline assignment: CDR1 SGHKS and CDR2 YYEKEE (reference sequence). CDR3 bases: TGTGCCAGCAGCTTCTCCTCGAGCTCCTACGAGCAGTACTTC. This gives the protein CASSFSSSSYEQYF. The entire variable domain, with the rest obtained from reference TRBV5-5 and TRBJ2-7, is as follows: DAGVTQSPTHLIKTRGQQVTLRCSPISGHKSVSWYQQVLGQGPQFIFQYYEKEERGRGNFPDRFSARQFPNYSSELNVNALLLGDSALYLCASSFSSSSYEQYFGPGTRLTVT.